The 18 T cell receptor beta chains presented below share a single source sample, sequenced in a study of CD8+ T cells in alopecia areata. As the sequencing template, cDNA was produced by extracting RNA and reverse transcribing it. Produced via immunoSEQ multiplex PCR; TCRdb's table is partial and in-frame only. The sample has about 140,000 clones, approximately 56% seen once. The specimen was CD8+ T cells sorted from blood. The receptors shown here come from a human donor in good health.

The gene calls are TRBV7-6 and TRBJ2-1; no firm D call. CDR3 length equals 15 residues. The V and J ends lost 5 bases and 5 bases respectively, with 16 bases between them. Germline V gene sequence: CDR1 SGHVS, CDR2 FNYEAQ. The CDR3 is CASSVGLRPHNEQFF. The CDR3 coding sequence is TGTGCCAGCAGCGTCGGGCTCCGACCTCACAATGAGCAGTTCTTC.

This sequence joins TRBV14 and TRBJ1-2; no clear D gene. Germline CDR1 reads SGHDN; CDR2 reads FVKESK. This CDR3 region has 17 residues. V was shortened by 3 bases and J by 4 bases, with 21 bases between the two germline ends. The CDR3 sequence: CASSQAIRRVSVYGYTF. CDR3 nucleotide sequence: TGTGCCAGCAGCCAGGCGATAAGACGCGTTAGTGTCTATGGCTACACCTTC.

This chain connects TRBV5-6 to TRBJ2-2; no firm D call. The CDR3 is 12 residues long. V lost 4 bases to trimming and J lost 3 bases, with 4 bases between them. Germline values: CDR1 SGHDT, CDR2 YYEEEE. The CDR3 coding sequence is TGTGCCAGCAGCCCGTACACCGGGGAGCTGTTTTTT. As protein: CASSPYTGELFF.

The chain recombines TRBV5-1 with TRBJ2-6; D is tentatively TRBD1 or TRBD2 (5 bases each). Germline CDR1 and CDR2: SGHRS and YFSETQ. The V gene lost 0 bases and the J gene lost 4 bases, with 14 bases spanning the gap. CDR3 length equals 17 residues. This CDR3 is CASSLGDGPGGANVLTF. CDR3 DNA sequence: TGCGCCAGCAGCTTGGGGGACGGGCCCGGAGGGGCCAACGTCCTGACTTTC.

The chain employs TRBV12-5 and TRBJ2-7; D is unclear. V was pared by 3 bases and J by 2 bases, with 8 bases between. The length of the CDR3 is 13 residues. The V gene's germline CDR1 is LGHNT and CDR2 FRNRAP. CDR3 coding DNA: TGTGCTAGTGGTTTAGACACTGCCTACGAGCAGTACTTC. Translation: CASGLDTAYEQYF.

The chain couples TRBV13 to TRBJ2-3; no firm D call. The CDR3 consists of 12 residues. Between the trimmed V and J ends, which lost 3 bases and 3 bases, there was a span of 4 bases. Germline V gene data show CDR1 as PRHDT and CDR2 as FYEKMQ (reference sequence). The DNA for the CDR3 is TGTGCCAGCAGCTTCGAGACAGATACGCAGTATTTT. It translates to CASSFETDTQYF.

The rearrangement links TRBV15 to TRBJ1-1; D ambiguous. V shed 9 bases and J shed 0 bases, with 14 bases lying between them. Per the germline V gene, CDR1 is LNHNV and CDR2 is YYDKDF (reference sequence). The CDR3 contains 14 residues. CDR3 DNA: TGTGCCACACGGATGGGCAGCGTGAACACTGAAGCTTTCTTT. Translated, it gives CATRMGSVNTEAFF.

The chain joins TRBV5-6 to TRBJ1-1; 9 positions agree with TRBD1. The V gene's germline CDR1 is SGHDT and CDR2 YYEEEE. This CDR3 region has 16 residues. The trim removed 1 base at V and 3 bases at J, leaving 7 bases unmatched. CDR3 bases: TGTGCCAGCAGCTTGACAGGGGGCTATGTTCACACTGAAGCTTTCTTT. It specifies CASSLTGGYVHTEAFF. The full variable domain, rest sourced from reference TRBV5-6 and TRBJ1-1, is DAGVTQSPTHLIKTRGQQVTLRCSPKSGHDTVSWYQQALGQGPQFIFQYYEEEERQRGNFPDRFSGHQFPNYSSELNVNALLLGDSALYLCASSLTGGYVHTEAFFGQGTRLTVV.

CDR3 protein: CASSWTSGEQETQYF. In DNA, the CDR3 is TGTGCCAGCAGTTGGACTAGCGGGGAGCAAGAGACCCAGTACTTC. The V call is TRBV6-6, the J call TRBJ2-5; 12 bases map to TRBD2. The CDR3 extends over 15 amino acids. The ends lost 4 bases at V and 2 bases at J; junction bases unmatched: 2. Germline CDR1 reads MNHNY; CDR2 reads SVGAGI (reference sequence).

On this clone: It differs at one base from a far larger clone, so likely a read error. This chain links TRBV29-1 with TRBJ1-2; 7 nucleotides align to TRBD1. V lost 5 bases, J lost 7 bases, and 13 bases stayed unmatched. The CDR3 loop spans 14 amino acids. The germline gives CDR1 SQVTM, CDR2 ANQGSEA. The CDR3, as DNA: TGCAGCGTTCCAAGACAGGGAGTGAGCTGTGGCTACACCTTC. It yields the protein CSVPRQGVSCGYTF.

The genes are TRBV2 and TRBJ2-4, with D possibly TRBD2 on 6 matching bases. The CDR3 runs to 16 residues. Per germline, CDR1 SNHLY and CDR2 FYNNEI. Trimming stripped 7 bases from V and 0 bases from J, with 16 bases between. Here the CDR3 reads CASKVAEGLAKNIQYF. The CDR3 nucleotides read TGTGCCAGCAAGGTAGCGGAGGGACTAGCCAAAAACATTCAGTACTTC.

V gene TRBV11-1 combines with J gene TRBJ2-1; 8 bases align to TRBD2. The CDR3 contains 16 residues. Per germline, CDR1 SGHAT and CDR2 FQDESV (reference sequence). V shed 5 bases and J 9 bases; nucleotides not matched to a gene: 15. Here the CDR3 DNA reads TGTGCCAGCAGCCCCGGGTGGGGACTAGAGGCTTTTGAGCAGTTCTTC. Its translation is CASSPGWGLEAFEQFF. The entire variable domain, with the rest obtained from reference TRBV11-1 and TRBJ2-1, is as follows: EAEVAQSPRYKITEKSQAVAFWCDPISGHATLYWYRQILGQGPELLVQFQDESVVDDSQLPKDRFSAERLKGVDSTLKIQPAELGDSAMYLCASSPGWGLEAFEQFFGPGTRLTVL.

This clone was counted between two and nine times. The rearrangement links TRBV5-6 to TRBJ2-2; TRBD2 aligns across 7 bases. The V gene end was trimmed by 0 bases and the J gene end by 9 bases; junction bases not matched to a gene: 2. The germline CDR1 and CDR2 sequences are SGHDT and YYEEEE. CDR3 size: 13 residues. The DNA of the CDR3 is TGTGCCAGCAGCTTGGAAGCGGGATGGGAGCTGTTTTTT. This gives the protein CASSLEAGWELFF.

This clone was detected only a few times. The rearrangement joins TRBV7-9 to TRBJ1-1, with TRBD1 identical over 7 bases. The length of the CDR3 is 14 residues. Losses at the gene ends were 2 bases for V and 3 bases for J; bases not matched to a gene: 3. Germline CDR1 is SEHNR and CDR2 is FQNEAQ (reference sequence). CDR3 sequence: CASSLWQGDTEAFF. The CDR3 bases are TGTGCCAGCAGCTTATGGCAGGGGGACACTGAAGCTTTCTTT.

The rearrangement uses TRBV7-6 and TRBJ1-2; D possibly corresponds to TRBD1 (6 bases). This CDR3 spans 14 amino acids. Germline values: CDR1 SGHVS, CDR2 FNYEAQ. V was cut by 0 bases and J by 4 bases, with 9 bases left in between. CDR3 protein: CASSLAGAGYGYTF. CDR3 coding DNA: TGTGCCAGCAGCTTAGCGGGGGCGGGCTATGGCTACACCTTC.

The chain combines TRBV6-6 with TRBJ2-2; no clear D gene. V lost 0 bases to trimming and J lost 5 bases, with 1 base between them. This CDR3 contains 12 residues. Germline V gives CDR1 MNHNY, CDR2 SVGAGI (reference sequence). Written as DNA, the CDR3 is TGTGCCAGCAGTTACTCGACCGGGGAGCTGTTTTTT. Translating gives CASSYSTGELFF.

The chain employs TRBV29-1 and TRBJ2-4; 9 bases line up with TRBD1. The germline CDR1 and CDR2 sequences are SQVTM and ANQGSEA. The CDR3 has 12 amino acids. The J segment lost 4 bases and the V segment lost 6 bases, leaving 1 base of the junction unmatched. CDR3 protein: CSVTGGKNIQYF. CDR3 bases: TGCAGCGTGACAGGGGGGAAAAACATTCAGTACTTC.

DNA of the CDR3: TGCGCCAGTAAGGACTCGGACGGAGAGACCCAGTACTTC. Protein sequence: CASKDSDGETQYF. The J gene is TRBJ2-5, the V gene TRBV5-1; a weak D match, TRBD2 (5 bases). Trimming took off 8 bases at V and 4 bases at J, with 15 bases between the two ends. CDR3 length: 13 amino acids. Germline CDR1 is SGHRS and CDR2 is YFSETQ.